The table lists the clone carrying this TCR beta chain with a few counts. The antigen is unknown. This specimen belongs to a study of CD8 T cells in ankylosing spondylitis. Study results and limitations: A TCR beta motif made of eight highly homologous variants seemed typical of ankylosing spondylitis blood.

Germline lookup yields CDR1 SGHRS and CDR2 YFSETQ. The CDR3 is made up of 15 amino acids. The V and J ends lost 3 bases and 6 bases respectively, with 16 bases between them. TCRdb re-analysed the 5' RACE reads in MiXCR, keeping a single row per CDR3 protein. The sample comprises about 400,000 distinct CDR3 sequences, about 22% of which are singletons, and about a sixth rests with the top ten. This sequence originates from a male donor with ankylosing spondylitis. The rearrangement joins TRBV5-1 to TRBJ2-1; TRBD2 is a possible D gene (7 bases). What was sequenced was blood, either unsorted or a sorted T cell fraction (not recorded which). The CDR3 region is CASSWRGGGVNEQFF. In nucleotides, the CDR3 is TGCGCCAGCAGCTGGAGAGGGGGAGGGGTCAATGAGCAGTTCTTC.